The T cell receptor (beta chain) under discussion was sequenced for a study of long-term antiretroviral therapy in people with HIV. Survey level was the resolution at which the v3.0 immunoSEQ assay ran. TCRdb keeps only in-frame clones here, not all; method: immunoSEQ multiplex PCR. The sample includes some 25,000 clones, roughly 88% seen only once; the top ten take approximately 15%. A note on this clone: The target antigen is unknown. At one boundary the junction diverges from the germline segment, which might be a read error.

All donors provided no fewer than one pre-ART and no fewer than two post-ART PBMC samples. The cryopreserved samples used held roughly 1-10 million PBMC prior to extraction of DNA. Study-wide results and limits: Blood obtained between about 2004 and 2017 may reflect older ART regimens. Clones showing expansion before ART dominated the repertoire at all time points.

The CDR3 runs 14 residues. Germline V gene lookup returns CDR1 LNHDA and CDR2 SQIVND (reference sequence). The sample was unsorted PBMCs, taken around 4.3 years after starting antiretroviral therapy. The rearrangement joins TRBV19 to TRBJ1-5, with 8 bases matching TRBD1. This TCR derives from a man aged 30 to 45 with HIV. CDR3 coding DNA: TGTGCCAGTTGTATGACAGGGGCCAATCAGCCCCAGCATTTT. Translated, it gives CASCMTGANQPQHF.